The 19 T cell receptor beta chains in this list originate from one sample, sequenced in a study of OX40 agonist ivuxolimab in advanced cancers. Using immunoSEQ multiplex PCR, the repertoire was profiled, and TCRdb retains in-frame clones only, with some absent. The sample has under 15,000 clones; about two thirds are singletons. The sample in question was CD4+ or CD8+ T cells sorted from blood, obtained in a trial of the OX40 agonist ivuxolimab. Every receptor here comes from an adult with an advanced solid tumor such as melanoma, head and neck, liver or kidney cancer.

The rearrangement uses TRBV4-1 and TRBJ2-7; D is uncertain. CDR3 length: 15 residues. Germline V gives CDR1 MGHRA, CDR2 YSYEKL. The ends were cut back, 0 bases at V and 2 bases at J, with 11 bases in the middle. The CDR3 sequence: CASSQDNGYPYEQYF. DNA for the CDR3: TGCGCCAGCAGCCAAGATAACGGCTACCCCTACGAGCAGTACTTC.

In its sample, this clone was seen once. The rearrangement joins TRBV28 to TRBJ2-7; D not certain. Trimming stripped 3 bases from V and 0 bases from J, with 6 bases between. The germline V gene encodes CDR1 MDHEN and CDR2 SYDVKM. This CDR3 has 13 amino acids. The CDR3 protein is CASSFTDSYEQYF. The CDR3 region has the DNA TGTGCCAGCAGTTTCACAGACTCCTACGAGCAGTACTTC. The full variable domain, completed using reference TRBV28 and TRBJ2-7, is DVKVTQSSRYLVKRTGEKVFLECVQDMDHENMFWYRQDPGLGLRLIYFSYDVKMKEKGDIPEGYSVSREKKERFSLILESASTNQTSMYLCASSFTDSYEQYFGPGTRLTVT.

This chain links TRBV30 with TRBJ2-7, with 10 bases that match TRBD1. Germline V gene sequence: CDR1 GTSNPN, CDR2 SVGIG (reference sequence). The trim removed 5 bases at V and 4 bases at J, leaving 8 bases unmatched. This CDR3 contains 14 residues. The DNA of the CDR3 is TGTGCCTGGGACACCGGGACAGGGGCATACGAGCAGTACTTC. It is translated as CAWDTGTGAYEQYF.

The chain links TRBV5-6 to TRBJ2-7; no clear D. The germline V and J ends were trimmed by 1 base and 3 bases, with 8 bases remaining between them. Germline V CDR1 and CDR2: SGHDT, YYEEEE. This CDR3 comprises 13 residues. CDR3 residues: CASSLPDHYEQYF. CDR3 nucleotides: TGTGCCAGCAGCTTGCCTGATCACTACGAGCAGTACTTC. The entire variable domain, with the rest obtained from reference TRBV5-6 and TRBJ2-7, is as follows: DAGVTQSPTHLIKTRGQQVTLRCSPKSGHDTVSWYQQALGQGPQFIFQYYEEEERQRGNFPDRFSGHQFPNYSSELNVNALLLGDSALYLCASSLPDHYEQYFGPGTRLTVT.

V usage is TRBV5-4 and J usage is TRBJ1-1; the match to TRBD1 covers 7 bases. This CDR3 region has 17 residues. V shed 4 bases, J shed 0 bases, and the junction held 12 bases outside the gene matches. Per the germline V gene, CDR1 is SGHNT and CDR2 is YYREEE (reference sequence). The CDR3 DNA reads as TGTGCCAGCAGCCCGCCGACAGGGCAGAACTTGAACACTGAAGCTTTCTTT. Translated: CASSPPTGQNLNTEAFF.

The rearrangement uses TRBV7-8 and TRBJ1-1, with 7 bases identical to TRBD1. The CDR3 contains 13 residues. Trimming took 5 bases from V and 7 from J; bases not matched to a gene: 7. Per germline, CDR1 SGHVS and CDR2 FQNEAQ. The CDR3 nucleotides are TGTGCCAGCAGCAACCGACAGGGACTTGAAGCTTTCTTT. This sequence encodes CASSNRQGLEAFF.

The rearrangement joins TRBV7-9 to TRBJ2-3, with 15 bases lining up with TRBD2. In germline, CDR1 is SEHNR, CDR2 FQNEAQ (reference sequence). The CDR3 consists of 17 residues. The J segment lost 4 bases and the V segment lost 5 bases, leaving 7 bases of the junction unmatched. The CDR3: CASSPAWTSGRADTQYF. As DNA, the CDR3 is TGTGCCAGCAGCCCGGCGTGGACTAGCGGGAGGGCAGATACGCAGTATTTT.

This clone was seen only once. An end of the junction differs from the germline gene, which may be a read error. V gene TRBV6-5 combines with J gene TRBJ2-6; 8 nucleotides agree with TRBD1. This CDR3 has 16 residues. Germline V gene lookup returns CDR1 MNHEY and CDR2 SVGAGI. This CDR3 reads CASSNSQGDGANVLTF. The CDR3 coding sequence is TGTGCCAGCAGTAACTCACAGGGGGACGGGGCCAACGTCCTGACTTTC.

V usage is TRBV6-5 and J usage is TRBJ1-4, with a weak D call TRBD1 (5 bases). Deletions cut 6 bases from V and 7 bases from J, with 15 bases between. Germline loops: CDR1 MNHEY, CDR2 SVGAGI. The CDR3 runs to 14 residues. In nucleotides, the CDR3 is TGTGCCAGCAGAGCACTCGGGGCTGGTGAAAAACTGTTTTTT. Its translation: CASRALGAGEKLFF.

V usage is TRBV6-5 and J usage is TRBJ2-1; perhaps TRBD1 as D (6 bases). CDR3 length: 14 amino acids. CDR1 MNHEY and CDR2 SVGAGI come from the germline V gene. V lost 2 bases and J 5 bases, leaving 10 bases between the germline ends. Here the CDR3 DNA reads TGTGCCAGCAGTTACCAAGGACAGAACAATGAGCAGTTCTTC. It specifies CASSYQGQNNEQFF.

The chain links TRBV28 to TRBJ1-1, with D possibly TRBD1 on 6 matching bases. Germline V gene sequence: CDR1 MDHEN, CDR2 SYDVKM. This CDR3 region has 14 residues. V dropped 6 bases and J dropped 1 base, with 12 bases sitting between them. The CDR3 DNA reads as TGTGCCAGCAGCACCTGGGACACGAACACTGAAGCTTTCTTT. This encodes CASSTWDTNTEAFF.

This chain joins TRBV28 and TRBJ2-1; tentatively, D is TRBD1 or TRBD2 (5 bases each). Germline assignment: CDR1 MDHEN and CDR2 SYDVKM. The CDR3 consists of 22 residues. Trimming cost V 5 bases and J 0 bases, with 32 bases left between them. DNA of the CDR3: TGTGCCAGCAGTCCCAACTCGGGGTTGGGACCCACCCCCTCTACCTCCTACAATGAGCAGTTCTTC. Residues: CASSPNSGLGPTPSTSYNEQFF. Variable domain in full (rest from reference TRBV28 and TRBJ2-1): DVKVTQSSRYLVKRTGEKVFLECVQDMDHENMFWYRQDPGLGLRLIYFSYDVKMKEKGDIPEGYSVSREKKERFSLILESASTNQTSMYLCASSPNSGLGPTPSTSYNEQFFGPGTRLTVL.

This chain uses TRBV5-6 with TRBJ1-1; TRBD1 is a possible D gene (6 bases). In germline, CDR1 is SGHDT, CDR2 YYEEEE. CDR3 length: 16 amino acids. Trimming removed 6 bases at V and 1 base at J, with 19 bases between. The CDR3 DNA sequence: TGTGCCAGCATCCCACCAGGGGAAGAAGGGAACACTGAAGCTTTCTTT. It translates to CASIPPGEEGNTEAFF.

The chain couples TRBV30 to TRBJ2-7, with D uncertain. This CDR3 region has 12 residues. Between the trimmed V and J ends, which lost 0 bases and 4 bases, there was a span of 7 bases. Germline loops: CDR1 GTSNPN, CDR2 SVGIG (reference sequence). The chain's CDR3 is CAWSVLAYEQYF. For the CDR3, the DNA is TGTGCCTGGAGTGTACTCGCTTACGAGCAGTACTTC. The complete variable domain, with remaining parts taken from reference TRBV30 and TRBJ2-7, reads SQTIHQWPATLVQPVGSPLSLECTVEGTSNPNLYWYRQAAGRGLQLLFYSVGIGQISSEVPQNLSASRPQDRQFILSSKKLLLSDSGFYLCAWSVLAYEQYFGPGTRLTVT.

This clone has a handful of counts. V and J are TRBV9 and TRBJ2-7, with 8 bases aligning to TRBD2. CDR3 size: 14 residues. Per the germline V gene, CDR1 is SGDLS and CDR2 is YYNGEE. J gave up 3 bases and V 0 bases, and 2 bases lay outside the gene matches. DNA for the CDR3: TGTGCCAGCAGCGTAGCTAGCGGGTTCTACGAGCAGTACTTC. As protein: CASSVASGFYEQYF.

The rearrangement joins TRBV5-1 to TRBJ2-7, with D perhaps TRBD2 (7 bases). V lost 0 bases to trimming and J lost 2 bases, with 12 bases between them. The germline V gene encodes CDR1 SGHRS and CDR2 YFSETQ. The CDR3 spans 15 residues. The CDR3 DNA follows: TGCGCCAGCAGCTTGGTCCGGGGGGCACCCTACGAGCAGTACTTC. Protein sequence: CASSLVRGAPYEQYF.

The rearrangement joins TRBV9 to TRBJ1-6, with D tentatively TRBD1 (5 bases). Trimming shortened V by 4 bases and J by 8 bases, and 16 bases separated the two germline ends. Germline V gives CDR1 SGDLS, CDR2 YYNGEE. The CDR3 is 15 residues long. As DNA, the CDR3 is TGTGCCAGCAGCTTAGAGGGGCTGCCCGATTCACCCCTCCACTTT. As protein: CASSLEGLPDSPLHF.

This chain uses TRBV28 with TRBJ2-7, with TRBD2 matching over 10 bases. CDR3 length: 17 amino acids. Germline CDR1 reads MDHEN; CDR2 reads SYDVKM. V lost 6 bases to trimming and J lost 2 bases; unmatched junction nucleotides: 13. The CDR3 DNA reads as TGTGCCAGCAGCTATTTCGGGAGGACTAGCGGAGCCTACGAGCAGTACTTC. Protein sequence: CASSYFGRTSGAYEQYF.

This chain's CDR3 is CASSLVAGVTGELFF. The CDR3 DNA reads as TGTGCCAGCAGCTTAGTAGCGGGAGTCACCGGGGAGCTGTTTTTT. The V gene is TRBV7-7, the J gene TRBJ2-2, with TRBD2 matching 9 bases. The junction had 1 base not matched to a gene; V was cut back by 1 base and J by 4 bases. CDR3 size: 15 residues. Germline assignment: CDR1 SSHAT and CDR2 FNYEAQ (reference sequence).